The T cell receptor beta chain under discussion was sequenced for a study of blood T cell repertoires in COVID-19. Study overall: Material from acute and convalescent COVID-19 was sourced from the United States, Italy and Spain. From T cells, B-cell-depleted T cells, or PBMCs came the material, which was cDNA or gDNA.

Per the original data handling: Reference gene primers were amplified, and this amplification served to estimate nucleated cell counts. Sequencing was performed with immunoSEQ multiplex PCR; in TCRdb, only in-frame clones are kept and a portion is missing. The DNA gave D and trimming, while V, J and clone size come from that table. In the table there are around 20,000 clones, 89% of which are singletons. The receptor was isolated from a human donor with active COVID-19. The donor label of this sample is uncertain. What was sequenced was peripheral blood.

CDR3 amino acids: CASRMLVQHARNTIYF. The DNA for the CDR3 is TGTGCCAGCAGGATGCTAGTACAACACGCACGAAACACCATATATTTT. V usage is TRBV21-1 and J usage is TRBJ1-3. TRBV21-1 is an annotated pseudogene. This CDR3 has 16 amino acids.